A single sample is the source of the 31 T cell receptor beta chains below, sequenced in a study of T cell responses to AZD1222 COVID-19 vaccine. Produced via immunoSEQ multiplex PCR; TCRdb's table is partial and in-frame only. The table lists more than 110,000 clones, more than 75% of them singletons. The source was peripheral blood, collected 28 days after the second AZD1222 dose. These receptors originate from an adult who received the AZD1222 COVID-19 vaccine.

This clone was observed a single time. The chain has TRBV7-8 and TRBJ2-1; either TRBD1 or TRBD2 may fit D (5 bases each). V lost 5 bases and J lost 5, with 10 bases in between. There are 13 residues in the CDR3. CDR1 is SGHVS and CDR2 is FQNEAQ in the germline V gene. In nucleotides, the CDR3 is TGTGCCAGCAGCCGGGACCGCCACAATGAGCAGTTCTTC. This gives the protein CASSRDRHNEQFF.

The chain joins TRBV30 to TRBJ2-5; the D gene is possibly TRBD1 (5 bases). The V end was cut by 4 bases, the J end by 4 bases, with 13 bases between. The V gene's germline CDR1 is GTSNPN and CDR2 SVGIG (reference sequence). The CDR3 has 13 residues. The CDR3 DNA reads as TGTGCCTGGAACTTGGGGCAGCGAGAGACCCAGTACTTC. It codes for CAWNLGQRETQYF.

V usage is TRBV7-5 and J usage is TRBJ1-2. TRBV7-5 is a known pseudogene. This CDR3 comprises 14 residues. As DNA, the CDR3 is TGTGCCAGAAGCTTAAACTCAGTTGGCTATGGCTACACCTTC. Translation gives CARSLNSVGYGYTF.

CDR3 nucleotides: TGTGCCAGCTCACCAGTGCGCCCGGGACAGGGTCCCAATGAGCAGTTCTTC. Translation gives CASSPVRPGQGPNEQFF. The chain uses TRBV18 and TRBJ2-1; 9 bases are shared with TRBD1. CDR1 KGHSH and CDR2 LQKENI come from the germline V gene. The trim removed 2 bases at V and 6 bases at J, leaving 11 bases unmatched. The CDR3 runs to 17 residues.

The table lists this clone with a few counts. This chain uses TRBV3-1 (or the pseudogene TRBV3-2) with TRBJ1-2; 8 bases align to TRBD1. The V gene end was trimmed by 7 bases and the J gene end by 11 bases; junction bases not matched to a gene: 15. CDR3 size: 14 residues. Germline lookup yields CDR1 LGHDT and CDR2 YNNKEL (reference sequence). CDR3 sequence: CASTRGSGTGAYTF. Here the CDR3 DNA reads TGTGCCAGCACCCGGGGGTCCGGGACAGGCGCTTACACCTTC.

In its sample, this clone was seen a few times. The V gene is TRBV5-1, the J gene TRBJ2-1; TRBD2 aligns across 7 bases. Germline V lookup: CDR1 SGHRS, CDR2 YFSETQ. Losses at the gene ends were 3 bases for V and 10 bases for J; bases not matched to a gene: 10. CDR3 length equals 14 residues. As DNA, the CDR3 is TGCGCCAGCAGCTCCCTCAGACTAGCTGGAGAGCAGTTCTTC. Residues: CASSSLRLAGEQFF.

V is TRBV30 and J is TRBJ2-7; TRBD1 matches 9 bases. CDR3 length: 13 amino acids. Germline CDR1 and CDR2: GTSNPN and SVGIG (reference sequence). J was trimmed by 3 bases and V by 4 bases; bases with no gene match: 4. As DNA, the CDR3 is TGTGCCTGGATCCAGGACAGGGGCTACGAGCAGTACTTC. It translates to CAWIQDRGYEQYF.

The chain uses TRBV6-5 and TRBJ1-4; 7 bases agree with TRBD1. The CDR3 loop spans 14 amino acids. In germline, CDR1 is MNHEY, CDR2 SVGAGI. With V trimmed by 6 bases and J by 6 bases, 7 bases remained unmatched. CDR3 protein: CASSPTGFDEKLFF. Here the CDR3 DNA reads TGTGCCAGCAGCCCGACAGGGTTCGATGAAAAACTGTTTTTT.

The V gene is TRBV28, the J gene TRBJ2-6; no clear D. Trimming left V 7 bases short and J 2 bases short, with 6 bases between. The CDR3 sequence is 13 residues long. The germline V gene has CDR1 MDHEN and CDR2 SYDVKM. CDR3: CASTPPGANVLTF. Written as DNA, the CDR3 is TGTGCCAGCACCCCGCCTGGGGCCAACGTCCTGACTTTC. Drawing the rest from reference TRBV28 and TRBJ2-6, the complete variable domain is DVKVTQSSRYLVKRTGEKVFLECVQDMDHENMFWYRQDPGLGLRLIYFSYDVKMKEKGDIPEGYSVSREKKERFSLILESASTNQTSMYLCASTPPGANVLTFGAGSRLTVL.

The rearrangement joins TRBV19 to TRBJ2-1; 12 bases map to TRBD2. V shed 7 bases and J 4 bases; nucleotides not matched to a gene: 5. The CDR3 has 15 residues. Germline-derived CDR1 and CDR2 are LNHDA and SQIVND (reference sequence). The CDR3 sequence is CASTELAGGYNEQFF. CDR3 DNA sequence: TGTGCCAGTACCGAGCTAGCGGGAGGGTACAATGAGCAGTTCTTC.

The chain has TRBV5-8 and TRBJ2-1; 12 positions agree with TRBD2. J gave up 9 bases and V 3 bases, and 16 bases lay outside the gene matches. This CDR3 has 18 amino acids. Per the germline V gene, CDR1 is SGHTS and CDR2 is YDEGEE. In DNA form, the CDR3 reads TGTGCCAGCAGCTCCAGCATCACCCTAGCGGGGGGGCCTGGTGAGCAGTTCTTC. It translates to CASSSSITLAGGPGEQFF. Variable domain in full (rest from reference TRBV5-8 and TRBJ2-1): EAGVTQSPTHLIKTRGQQATLRCSPISGHTSVYWYQQALGLGLQFLLWYDEGEERNRGNFPPRFSGRQFPNYSSELNVNALELEDSALYLCASSSSITLAGGPGEQFFGPGTRLTVL.

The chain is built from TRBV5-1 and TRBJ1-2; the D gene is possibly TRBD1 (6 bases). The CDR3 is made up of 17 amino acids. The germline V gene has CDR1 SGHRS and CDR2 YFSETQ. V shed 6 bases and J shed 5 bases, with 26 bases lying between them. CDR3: CASTLQPASGVAYGYTF. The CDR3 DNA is TGCGCCAGCACTCTCCAGCCCGCTTCAGGGGTCGCTTATGGCTACACCTTC.

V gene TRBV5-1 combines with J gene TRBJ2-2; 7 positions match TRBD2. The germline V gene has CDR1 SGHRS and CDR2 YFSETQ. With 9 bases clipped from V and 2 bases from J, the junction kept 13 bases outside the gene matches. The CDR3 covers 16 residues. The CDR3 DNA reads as TGCGCCACCCGAGAAAAGGGAGGGATAAACACCGGGGAGCTGTTTTTT. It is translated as CATREKGGINTGELFF.

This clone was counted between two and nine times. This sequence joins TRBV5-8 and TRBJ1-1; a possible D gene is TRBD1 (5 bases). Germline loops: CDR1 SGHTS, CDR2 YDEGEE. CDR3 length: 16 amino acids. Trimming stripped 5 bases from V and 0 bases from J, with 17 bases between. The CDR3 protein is CASRRLNRNMNTEAFF. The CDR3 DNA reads TGTGCCAGCAGGAGACTAAACAGGAACATGAACACTGAAGCTTTCTTT.

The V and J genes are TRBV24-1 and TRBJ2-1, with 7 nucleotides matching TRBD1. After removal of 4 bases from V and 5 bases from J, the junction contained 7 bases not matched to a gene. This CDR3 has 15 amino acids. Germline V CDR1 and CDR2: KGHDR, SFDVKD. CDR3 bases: TGTGCCACCAGTGACGCCGGGACAGCCAACAATGAGCAGTTCTTC. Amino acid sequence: CATSDAGTANNEQFF.

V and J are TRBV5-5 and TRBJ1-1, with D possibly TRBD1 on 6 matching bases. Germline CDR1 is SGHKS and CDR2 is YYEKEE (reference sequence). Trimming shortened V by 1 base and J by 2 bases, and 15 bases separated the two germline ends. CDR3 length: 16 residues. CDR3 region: CASSLSPGQLNTEAFF. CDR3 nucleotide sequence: TGTGCCAGCAGCTTGTCACCGGGACAATTAAACACTGAAGCTTTCTTT.

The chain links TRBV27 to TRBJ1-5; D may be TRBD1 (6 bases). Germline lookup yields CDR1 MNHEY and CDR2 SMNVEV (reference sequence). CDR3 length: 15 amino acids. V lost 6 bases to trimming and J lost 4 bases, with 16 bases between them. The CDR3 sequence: CASSGGTPPNQPQHF. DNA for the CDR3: TGTGCCAGCAGCGGCGGGACACCTCCAAATCAGCCCCAGCATTTT.

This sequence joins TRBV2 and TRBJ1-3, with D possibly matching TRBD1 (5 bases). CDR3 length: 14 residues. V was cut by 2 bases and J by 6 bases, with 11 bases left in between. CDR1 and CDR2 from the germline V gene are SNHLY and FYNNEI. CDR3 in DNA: TGTGCCAGCAGTGAACACGGGGCTCTAAACACCATATATTTT. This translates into CASSEHGALNTIYF.

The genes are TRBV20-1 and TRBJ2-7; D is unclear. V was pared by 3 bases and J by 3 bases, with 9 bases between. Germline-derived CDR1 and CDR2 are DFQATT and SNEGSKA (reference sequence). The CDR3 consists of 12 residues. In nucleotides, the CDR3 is TGCAGTGCTAGTGTCGCCAACTACGAGCAGTACTTC. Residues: CSASVANYEQYF.

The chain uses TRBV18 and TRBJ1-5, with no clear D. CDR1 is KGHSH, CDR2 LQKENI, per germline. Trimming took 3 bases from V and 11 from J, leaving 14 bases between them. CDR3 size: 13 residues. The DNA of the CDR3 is TGTGCCAGCTCACCCCAAGCGGGCGAGACCCAGCATTTT. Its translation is CASSPQAGETQHF.

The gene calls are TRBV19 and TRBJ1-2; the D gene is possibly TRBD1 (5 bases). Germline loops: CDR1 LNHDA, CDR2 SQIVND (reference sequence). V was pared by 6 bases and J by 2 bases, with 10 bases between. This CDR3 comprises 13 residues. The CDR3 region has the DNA TGTGCCAGTAGCACGACAGAAAACTATGGCTACACCTTC. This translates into CASSTTENYGYTF. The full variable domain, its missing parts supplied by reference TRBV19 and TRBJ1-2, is DGGITQSPKYLFRKEGQNVTLSCEQNLNHDAMYWYRQDPGQGLRLIYYSQIVNDFQKGDIAEGYSVSREKKESFPLTVTSAQKNPTAFYLCASSTTENYGYTFGSGTRLTVV.

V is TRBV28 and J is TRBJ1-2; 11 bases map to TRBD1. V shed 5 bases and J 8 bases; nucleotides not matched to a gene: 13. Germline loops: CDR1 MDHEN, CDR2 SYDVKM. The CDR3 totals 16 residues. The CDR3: CASSPRTGGGLGGYTF. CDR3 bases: TGTGCCAGCAGTCCGAGGACAGGGGGCGGCCTCGGCGGCTACACCTTC.

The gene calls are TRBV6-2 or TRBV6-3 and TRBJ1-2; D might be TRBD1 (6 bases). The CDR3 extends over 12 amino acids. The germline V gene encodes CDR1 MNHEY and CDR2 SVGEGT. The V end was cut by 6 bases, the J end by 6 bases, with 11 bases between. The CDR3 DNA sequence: TGTGCCAGCAGCCGGGGGCCAGATGGCTACACCTTC. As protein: CASSRGPDGYTF.

The DNA for the CDR3 is TGTGCCAGCAGCTTGCAGGACACCTATGGCTACACCTTC. This gives the protein CASSLQDTYGYTF. The V and J genes are TRBV5-4 and TRBJ1-2; perhaps TRBD1 as D (5 bases). From germline, CDR1 is SGHNT and CDR2 YYREEE (reference sequence). The CDR3 is 13 amino acids. V lost 1 base to trimming and J lost 4 bases, with 8 bases between them.

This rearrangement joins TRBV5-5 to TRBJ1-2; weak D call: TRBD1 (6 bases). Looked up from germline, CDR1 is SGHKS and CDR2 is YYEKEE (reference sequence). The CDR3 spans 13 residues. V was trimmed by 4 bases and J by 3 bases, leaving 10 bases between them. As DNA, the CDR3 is TGTGCCAGCAGCCTGGACAGTTACTATGGCTACACCTTC. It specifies CASSLDSYYGYTF.

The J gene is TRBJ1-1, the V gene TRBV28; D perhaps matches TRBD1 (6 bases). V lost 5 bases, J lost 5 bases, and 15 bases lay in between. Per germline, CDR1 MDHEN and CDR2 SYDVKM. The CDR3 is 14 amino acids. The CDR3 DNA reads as TGTGCCAGCAGTCCGACAGGTTCGAGGACTGAAGCTTTCTTT. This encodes CASSPTGSRTEAFF.

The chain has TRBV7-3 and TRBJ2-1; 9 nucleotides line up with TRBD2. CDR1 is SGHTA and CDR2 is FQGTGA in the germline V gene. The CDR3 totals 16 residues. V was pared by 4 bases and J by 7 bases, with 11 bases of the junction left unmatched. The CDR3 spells CASSSSGGPFGNEQFF. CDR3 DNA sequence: TGTGCCAGCAGCTCGAGCGGGGGGCCGTTCGGAAATGAGCAGTTCTTC.

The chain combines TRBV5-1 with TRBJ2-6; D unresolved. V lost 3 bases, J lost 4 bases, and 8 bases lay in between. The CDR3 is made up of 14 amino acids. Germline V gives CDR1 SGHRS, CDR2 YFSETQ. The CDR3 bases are TGCGCCAGCAGCTCCGGATCCGGGGCCAACGTCCTGACTTTC. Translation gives CASSSGSGANVLTF.

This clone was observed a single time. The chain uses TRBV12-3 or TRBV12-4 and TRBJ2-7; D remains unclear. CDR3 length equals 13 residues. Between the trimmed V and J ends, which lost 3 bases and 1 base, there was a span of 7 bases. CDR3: CASSFSRSYEQYF. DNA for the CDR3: TGTGCCAGCAGTTTCTCACGATCCTACGAGCAGTACTTC.

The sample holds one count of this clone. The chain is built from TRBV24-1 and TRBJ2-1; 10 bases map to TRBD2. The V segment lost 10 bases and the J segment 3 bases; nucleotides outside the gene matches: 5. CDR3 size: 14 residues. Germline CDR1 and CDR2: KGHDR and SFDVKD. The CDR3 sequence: CATSRTSGYNEQFF. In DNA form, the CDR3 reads TGTGCCACAAGTAGGACTAGCGGCTACAATGAGCAGTTCTTC.

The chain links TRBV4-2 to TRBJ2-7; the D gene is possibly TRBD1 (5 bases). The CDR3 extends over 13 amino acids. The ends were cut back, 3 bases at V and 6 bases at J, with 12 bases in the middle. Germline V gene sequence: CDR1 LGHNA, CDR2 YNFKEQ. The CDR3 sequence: CASSHTQGSEQYF. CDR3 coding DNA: TGTGCCAGCAGCCATACTCAGGGCAGCGAGCAGTACTTC.